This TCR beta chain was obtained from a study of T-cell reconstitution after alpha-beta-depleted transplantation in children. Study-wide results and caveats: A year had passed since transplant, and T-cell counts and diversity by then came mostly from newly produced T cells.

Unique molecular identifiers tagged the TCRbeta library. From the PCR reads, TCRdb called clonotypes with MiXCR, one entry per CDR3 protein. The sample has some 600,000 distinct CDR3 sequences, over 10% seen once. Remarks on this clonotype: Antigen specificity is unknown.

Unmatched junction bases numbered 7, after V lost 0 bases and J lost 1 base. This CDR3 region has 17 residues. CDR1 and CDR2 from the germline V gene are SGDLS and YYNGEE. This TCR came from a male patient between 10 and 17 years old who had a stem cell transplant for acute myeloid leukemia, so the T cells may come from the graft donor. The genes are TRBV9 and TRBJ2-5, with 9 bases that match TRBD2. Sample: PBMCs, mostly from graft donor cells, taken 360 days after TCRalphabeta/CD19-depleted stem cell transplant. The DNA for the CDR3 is TGTGCCAGCAGCGTAGATCCTAGCGGGACTCTCCAAGAGACCCAGTACTTC. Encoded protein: CASSVDPSGTLQETQYF.